This T cell receptor beta chain was recovered during a study of OX40 agonist ivuxolimab in advanced cancers. As regards this clone: Its antigen is as yet unknown.

Blood got drawn at baseline, again on cycle 4 day 1, and then on cycle 7 day 1. Regarding the study as a whole: CD8+ T cells showed, on average, more clonal expansion than CD4+ cells. At doses 0.1 to 3.0 mg/kg, CD4+ and CD8+ clones expanded. Among the nonresponders, some also had low normalized T-cell clonal expansion.

This CDR3 contains 12 residues. The germline V gene encodes CDR1 MNHEY and CDR2 SVGAGI. The V and J ends lost 4 bases and 4 bases respectively, with 7 bases between them. Repertoires were generated with immunoSEQ multiplex PCR, while TCRdb's copy carries only in-frame clones and drops some. The sample yields roughly 42,000 clones, about 86% seen once. Here the sequenced sample was CD4+ or CD8+ T cells sorted from blood, taken in a trial of the OX40 agonist ivuxolimab. The V call is TRBV6-5, the J call TRBJ1-2; D uncertain. This TCR came from an adult with an advanced solid tumor such as melanoma, head and neck, liver or kidney cancer. The CDR3: CASSSGVYGYTF. In DNA, the CDR3 is TGTGCCAGCAGTTCCGGGGTCTATGGCTACACCTTC.